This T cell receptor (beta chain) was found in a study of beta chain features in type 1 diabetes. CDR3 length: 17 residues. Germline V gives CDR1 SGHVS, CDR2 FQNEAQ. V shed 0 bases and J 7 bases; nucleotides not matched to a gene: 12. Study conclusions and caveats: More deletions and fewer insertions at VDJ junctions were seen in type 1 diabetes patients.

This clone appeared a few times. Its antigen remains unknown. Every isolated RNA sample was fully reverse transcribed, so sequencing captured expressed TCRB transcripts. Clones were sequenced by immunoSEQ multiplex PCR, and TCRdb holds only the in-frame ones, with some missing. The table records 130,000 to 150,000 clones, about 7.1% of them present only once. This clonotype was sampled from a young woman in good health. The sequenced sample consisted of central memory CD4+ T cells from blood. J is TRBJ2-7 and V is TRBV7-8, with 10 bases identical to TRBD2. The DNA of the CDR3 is TGTGCCAGCAGCTTAGCGTTAGGTAGCGGGAGGCCACGTGAGCAGTACTTC. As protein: CASSLALGSGRPREQYF. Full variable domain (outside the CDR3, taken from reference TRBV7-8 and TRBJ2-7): GAGVSQSPRYKVAKRGQDVALRCDPISGHVSLFWYQQALGQGPEFLTYFQNEAQLDKSGLPSDRFFAERPEGSVSTLKIQRTQQEDSAVYLCASSLALGSGRPREQYFGPGTRLTVT.